These 21 T cell receptor beta chains share one sample of origin, sequenced in a study of T cells in Graves' hyperthyroidism and ophthalmopathy. TCR beta CDR3 region amplification was performed from RNA transcripts. The primer set for the first-round RT-PCR of the TCR CDR3 was HTBI. TCRdb redid the calling of the multiplex PCR reads with MiXCR, one entry per CDR3 protein. The sample contains fewer than 650,000 distinct CDR3 sequences, 12% to 15% of which appear only once. Sequencing was carried out using blood. The origin of the receptors is a woman aged 40-49 years with Graves' hyperthyroidism.

This clonotype came up many times. The chain joins TRBV2 to TRBJ1-4, with 7 positions matching TRBD1. Looked up from germline, CDR1 is SNHLY and CDR2 is FYNNEI. Trimming cost V 4 bases and J 5 bases; bases outside gene matches: 4. The CDR3 totals 14 residues. The CDR3 is CASSGPGGNEKLFF. In DNA form, the CDR3 reads TGTGCCAGCAGTGGTCCAGGGGGGAATGAAAAACTGTTTTTT.

The chain recombines TRBV6-2 or TRBV6-3 with TRBJ2-2, with D possibly being TRBD1 or TRBD2 (6 bases each). Germline CDR1 MNHEY, CDR2 SVGEGT. Trimming took off 3 bases at V and 0 bases at J, with 8 bases between the two ends. The CDR3 extends over 15 amino acids. CDR3 protein: CASSYRGPNTGELFF. For the CDR3, the DNA is TGTGCCAGCAGTTATCGGGGGCCGAACACCGGGGAGCTGTTTTTT.

This clonotype was seen repeatedly, ten times or more. V and J are TRBV2 and TRBJ2-5, with D perhaps TRBD2 (6 bases). The CDR3 spans 13 residues. Per the germline V gene, CDR1 is SNHLY and CDR2 is FYNNEI. The V end lost 6 bases, the J end lost 6 bases, and 14 bases lay between the germline ends. The CDR3 DNA is TGTGCCAGCAGGCCTGGGGGGTCCCAGACCCAGTACTTC. Translating gives CASRPGGSQTQYF.

Only a few counts were recorded for this clonotype. The chain is built from TRBV25-1 and TRBJ1-1; maybe TRBD1 (5 bases). This CDR3 contains 13 residues. CDR1 MGHDK and CDR2 SYGVNS come from the germline V gene. The V end was cut by 6 bases, the J end by 4 bases, with 12 bases between. The CDR3 nucleotides are TGTGCCAGCAGCGCCGGGACGGGCACTGAAGCTTTCTTT. This codes for CASSAGTGTEAFF.

This clonotype was observed at least ten times. The CDR3 sequence: CASSLGDAASYEQYF. The CDR3 DNA sequence: TGCGCCAGCAGCTTGGGGGACGCTGCCTCCTACGAGCAGTACTTC. This chain joins TRBV5-1 and TRBJ2-7, with D tentatively TRBD1 or TRBD2 (5 bases each). The V end lost 0 bases, the J end lost 0 bases, and 10 bases lay between the germline ends. Germline CDR1 reads SGHRS; CDR2 reads YFSETQ. This CDR3 region has 15 residues.

This clonotype has at least ten counts. This sequence joins TRBV2 and TRBJ2-2; a weak D match, TRBD2 (5 bases). V was pared by 11 bases and J by 7 bases, with 14 bases between. CDR3 length: 12 residues. Germline V CDR1 and CDR2: SNHLY, FYNNEI. CDR3 DNA sequence: TGTGCCGGCGACACCGGGAACGGGGAGCTGTTTTTT. Its translation: CAGDTGNGELFF.

This clonotype came up many times. This chain links TRBV6-2 or TRBV6-3 with TRBJ2-1, with 7 bases aligning to TRBD2. Germline V gene sequence: CDR1 MNHEY, CDR2 SVGEGT. This CDR3 region has 15 residues. Germline trimming cut 2 bases from V and 8 bases from J; bases unmatched to any gene: 9. The CDR3 coding sequence is TGTGCCAGCAGTTACCTCGCAGGGAGGGCGGATGAGCAGTTCTTC. Amino acid sequence: CASSYLAGRADEQFF.

This clonotype was seen repeatedly, ten times or more. V is TRBV20-1 and J is TRBJ2-1; 9 nucleotides align to TRBD2. In germline, CDR1 is DFQATT, CDR2 SNEGSKA (reference sequence). This CDR3 has 15 amino acids. With V trimmed by 3 bases and J by 2 bases, 5 bases remained unmatched. Here the CDR3 DNA reads TGCAGTGCTAGGCCTAGCGGGATGACCTACAATGAGCAGTTCTTC. This sequence encodes CSARPSGMTYNEQFF.

This clonotype has ten or more counts. This chain uses TRBV4-1 with TRBJ2-1; D ambiguous. CDR1 is MGHRA, CDR2 YSYEKL, per germline. Trimming shortened V by 0 bases and J by 7 bases, and 7 bases separated the two germline ends. The CDR3 runs to 13 residues. CDR3 nucleotides: TGCGCCAGCAGCCAAGATCCCTTTAATGAGCAGTTCTTC. It translates to CASSQDPFNEQFF.

This clonotype was seen ten or more times. The chain combines TRBV29-1 with TRBJ2-7, with 11 bases matching TRBD1. The ends lost 3 bases at V and 5 bases at J; junction bases unmatched: 3. The CDR3 length is 13 residues. Per the germline V gene, CDR1 is SQVTM and CDR2 is ANQGSEA. This CDR3 is CSVDRTGGNEQYF. The DNA for the CDR3 is TGCAGCGTTGACCGGACAGGGGGCAACGAGCAGTACTTC.

This clonotype was seen ten or more times. The chain carries TRBV6-2 or TRBV6-3 and TRBJ2-7, with 8 bases lining up with TRBD2. The CDR3 runs to 15 residues. The V gene's germline CDR1 is MNHEY and CDR2 SVGEGT. V gave up 7 bases and J gave up 2 bases; unmatched junction bases: 10. The CDR3 nucleotides read TGTGCCAGCAAACCTCGGGCGGGGGGAACCTACGAGCAGTACTTC. Its protein is CASKPRAGGTYEQYF.

This clonotype was seen repeatedly, ten times or more. This CDR3 reads CASSFFPSGQVTQYF. CDR3 in DNA: TGTGCCAGCAGTTTTTTCCCTAGCGGCCAGGTTACCCAGTACTTC. The rearrangement joins TRBV28 to TRBJ2-5, with 7 nucleotides matching TRBD2. The CDR3 spans 15 residues. The germline V gene has CDR1 MDHEN and CDR2 SYDVKM. With 3 bases clipped from V and 8 bases from J, the junction kept 12 bases outside the gene matches.

The rearrangement uses TRBV7-9 and TRBJ2-1, with 9 bases aligning to TRBD2. The CDR3 consists of 18 residues. V trimming: 5 bases; J trimming: 4 bases; junction bases outside the gene matches: 15. The germline CDR1 and CDR2 sequences are SEHNR and FQNEAQ (reference sequence). CDR3 sequence reads: CASSLSFLATSGYNEQFF. The CDR3, as DNA: TGTGCCAGCAGCCTTTCATTCCTCGCGACTAGCGGTTACAATGAGCAGTTCTTC.

Many counts were recorded for this clonotype. The chain carries TRBV4-1 and TRBJ2-2; D perhaps matches TRBD1 (5 bases). CDR3 size: 13 residues. Per germline, CDR1 MGHRA and CDR2 YSYEKL. With 4 bases removed from V and 4 bases from J, the gap between germline ends came to 7 bases. The CDR3 reads CASSRDSTGELFF. The CDR3 DNA reads as TGCGCCAGCAGCCGAGACAGCACCGGGGAGCTGTTTTTT.

This clonotype has a count of ten or more. The rearrangement uses TRBV3-1 and TRBJ1-1, with 7 bases lining up with TRBD1. The germline CDR1 and CDR2 sequences are LGHDT and YNNKEL (reference sequence). The CDR3 is 15 residues long. V lost 4 bases to trimming and J lost 6 bases; unmatched junction nucleotides: 11. CDR3: CASSPPRQGGSEAFF. In DNA, the CDR3 is TGTGCCAGCAGCCCCCCCCGACAGGGAGGTTCTGAAGCTTTCTTT.

In this sample, this clonotype turned up a few times. The chain carries TRBV27 and TRBJ1-1, with TRBD1 as a possible D gene (6 bases). The CDR3 has 13 residues. Trimming stripped 9 bases from V and 5 bases from J, with 16 bases between. CDR1 is MNHEY, CDR2 SMNVEV, per germline (reference sequence). This chain's CDR3 is CASRGGVGTEAFF. The CDR3 bases are TGTGCCAGTCGAGGGGGGGTTGGAACTGAAGCTTTCTTT.

The gene calls are TRBV4-2 and TRBJ2-7; 9 nucleotides agree with TRBD2. CDR1 and CDR2 from the germline V gene are LGHNA and YNFKEQ. V gave up 0 bases and J gave up 4 bases; unmatched junction bases: 7. The CDR3 consists of 16 residues. CDR3 residues: CASSQEIGLAGYEQYF. CDR3 sequence (DNA): TGTGCCAGCAGCCAAGAAATTGGGCTAGCGGGATACGAGCAGTACTTC.

Note on this clonotype: Just one base apart from a much larger clone, this may be a read error. V usage is TRBV12-3 or TRBV12-4 and J usage is TRBJ1-1; D is unclear. The CDR3 consists of 14 residues. Trimming shortened V by 8 bases and J by 0 bases, and 13 bases separated the two germline ends. CDR3 sequence: CASGSTSLNTEAFF. CDR3 in DNA: TGTGCCAGCGGATCGACAAGTTTGAACACTGAAGCTTTCTTT.

This clonotype occurred a few times. The chain couples TRBV9 to TRBJ2-7; TRBD2 matches 9 bases. V lost 0 bases and J lost 4; bases outside the gene matches: 5. Germline values: CDR1 SGDLS, CDR2 YYNGEE. CDR3 length: 15 residues. CDR3 nucleotides: TGTGCCAGCAGCGTAGGGGTAGCGGGAGTGTACGAGCAGTACTTC. Translation gives CASSVGVAGVYEQYF.

This clonotype was observed many times. V and J are TRBV20-1 and TRBJ2-3, with D possibly being TRBD1 or TRBD2 (5 bases each). The CDR3 sequence is 16 residues long. The germline gives CDR1 DFQATT, CDR2 SNEGSKA (reference sequence). Trimming took off 1 base at V and 2 bases at J, with 16 bases between the two ends. The CDR3 region is CSARVGGGAVTDTQYF. In nucleotides, the CDR3 is TGCAGTGCTAGAGTTGGTGGGGGAGCTGTCACAGATACGCAGTATTTT.

The rearrangement uses TRBV6-1 and TRBJ1-2; the D gene is possibly TRBD1 (6 bases). The germline V and J ends were trimmed by 6 bases and 3 bases, with 14 bases remaining between them. Germline V CDR1 and CDR2: MNHNS, SASEGT. This CDR3 is built from 14 residues. The DNA for the CDR3 is TGTGCCAGCAGGAGCTCTGGGGGCGACTATGGCTACACCTTC. As protein: CASRSSGGDYGYTF.